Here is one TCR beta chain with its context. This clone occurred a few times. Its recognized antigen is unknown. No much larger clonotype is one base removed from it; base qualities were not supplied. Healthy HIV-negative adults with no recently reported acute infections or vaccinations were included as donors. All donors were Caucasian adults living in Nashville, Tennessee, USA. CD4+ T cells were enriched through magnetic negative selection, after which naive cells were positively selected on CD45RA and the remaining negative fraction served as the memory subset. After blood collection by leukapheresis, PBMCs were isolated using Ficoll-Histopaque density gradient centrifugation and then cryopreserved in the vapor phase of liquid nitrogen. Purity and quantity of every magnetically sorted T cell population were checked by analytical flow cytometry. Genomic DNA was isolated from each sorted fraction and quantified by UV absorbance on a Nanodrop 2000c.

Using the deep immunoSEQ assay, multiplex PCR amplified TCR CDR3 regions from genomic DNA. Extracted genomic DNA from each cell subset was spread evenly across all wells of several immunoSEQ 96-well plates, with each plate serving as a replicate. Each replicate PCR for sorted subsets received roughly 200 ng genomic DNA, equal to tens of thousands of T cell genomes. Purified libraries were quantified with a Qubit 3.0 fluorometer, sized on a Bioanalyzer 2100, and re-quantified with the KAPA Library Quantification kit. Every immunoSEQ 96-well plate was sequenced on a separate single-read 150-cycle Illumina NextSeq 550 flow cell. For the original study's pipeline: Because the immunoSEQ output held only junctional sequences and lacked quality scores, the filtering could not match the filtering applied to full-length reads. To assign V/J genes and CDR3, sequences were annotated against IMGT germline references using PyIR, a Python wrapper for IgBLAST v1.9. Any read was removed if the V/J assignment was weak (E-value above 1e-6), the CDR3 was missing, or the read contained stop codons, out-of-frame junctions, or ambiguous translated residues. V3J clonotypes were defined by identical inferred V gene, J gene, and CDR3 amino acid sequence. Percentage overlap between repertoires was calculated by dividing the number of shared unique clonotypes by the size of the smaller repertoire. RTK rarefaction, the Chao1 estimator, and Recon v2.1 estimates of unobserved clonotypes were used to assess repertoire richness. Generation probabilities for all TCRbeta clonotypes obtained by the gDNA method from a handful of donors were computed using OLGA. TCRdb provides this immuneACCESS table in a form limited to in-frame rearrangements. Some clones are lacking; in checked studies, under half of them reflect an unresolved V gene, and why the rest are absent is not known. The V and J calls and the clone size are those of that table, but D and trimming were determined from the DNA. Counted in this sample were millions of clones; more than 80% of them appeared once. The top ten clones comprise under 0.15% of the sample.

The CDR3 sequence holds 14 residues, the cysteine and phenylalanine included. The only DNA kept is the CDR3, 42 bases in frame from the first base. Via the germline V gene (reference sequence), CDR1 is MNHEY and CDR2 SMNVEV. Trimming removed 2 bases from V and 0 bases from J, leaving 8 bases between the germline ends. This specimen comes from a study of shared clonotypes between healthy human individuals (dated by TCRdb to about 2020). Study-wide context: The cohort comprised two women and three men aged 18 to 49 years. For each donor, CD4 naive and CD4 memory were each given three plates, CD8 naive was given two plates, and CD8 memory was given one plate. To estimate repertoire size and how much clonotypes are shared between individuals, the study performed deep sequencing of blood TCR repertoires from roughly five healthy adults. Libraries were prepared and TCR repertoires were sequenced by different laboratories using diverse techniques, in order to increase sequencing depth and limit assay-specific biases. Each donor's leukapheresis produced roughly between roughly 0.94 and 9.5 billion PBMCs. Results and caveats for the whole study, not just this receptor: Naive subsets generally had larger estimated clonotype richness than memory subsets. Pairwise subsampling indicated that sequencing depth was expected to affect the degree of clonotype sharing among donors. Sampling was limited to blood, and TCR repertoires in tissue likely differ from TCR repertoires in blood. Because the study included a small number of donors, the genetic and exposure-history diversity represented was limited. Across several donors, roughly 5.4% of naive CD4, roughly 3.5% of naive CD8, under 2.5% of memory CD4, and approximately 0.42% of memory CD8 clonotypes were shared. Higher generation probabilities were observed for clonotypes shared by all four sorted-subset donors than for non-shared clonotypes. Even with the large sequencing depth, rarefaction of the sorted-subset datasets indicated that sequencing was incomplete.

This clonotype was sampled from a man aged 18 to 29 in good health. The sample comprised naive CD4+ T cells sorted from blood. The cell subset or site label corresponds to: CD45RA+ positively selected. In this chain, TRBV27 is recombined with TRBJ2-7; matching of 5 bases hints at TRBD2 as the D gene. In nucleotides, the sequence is TGTGCCAGCAGTTTAGAGCGGAGCTCCTACGAGCAGTACTTC. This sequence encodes CASSLERSSYEQYF.